The 28 T cell receptor beta chains below all came from one sample that was sequenced in a study of T cell responses to AZD1222 COVID-19 vaccine (dated by TCRdb to about 2021). The library was made by the immunoSEQ multiplex PCR assay. This is the immuneACCESS table as TCRdb keeps it, with only in-frame sequences that have V and J called. A part of the clones is gone; compared with another copy, unresolved V genes explain less than half, and the rest is unexplained. The sample includes 150,000 or so clones, with about nine tenths observed a single time. Around 2% of the sample is taken by the ten largest. The time point label on this specimen signifies: baseline before first vaccination. Source: peripheral blood, taken on day 0 of AZD1222 vaccination. These receptors originate from an adult in good health.

J is TRBJ1-1 and V is TRBV27, with D uncertain. The CDR3 totals 14 residues. Germline V lookup: CDR1 MNHEY, CDR2 SMNVEV (reference sequence). Between the trimmed V and J ends, which lost 3 bases and 1 base, there was a span of 9 bases. The CDR3 DNA follows: TGTGCCAGCAGTTTTGCAGGCCCGAACACTGAAGCTTTCTTT. Its translation: CASSFAGPNTEAFF.

The CDR3 reads CASSIDPGPQHF. In DNA form, the CDR3 reads TGTGCCAGTAGTATTGATCCAGGGCCCCAGCATTTT. The J gene is TRBJ1-5, the V gene TRBV19; D not certain. V was trimmed by 3 bases and J by 9 bases, leaving 9 bases between them. Germline V lookup: CDR1 LNHDA, CDR2 SQIVND (reference sequence). The CDR3 runs to 12 residues.

This chain uses TRBV11-1 with TRBJ2-3; a weak D match, TRBD2 (5 bases). From germline, CDR1 is SGHAT and CDR2 FQDESV (reference sequence). V was cut by 10 bases and J by 3 bases, with 14 bases left in between. The length of the CDR3 is 13 residues. CDR3 residues: CATSDWLTDTQYF. As DNA, the CDR3 is TGTGCCACTTCGGACTGGCTAACAGATACGCAGTATTTT. The variable domain in full, with the rest retrieved from reference TRBV11-1 and TRBJ2-3, is EAEVAQSPRYKITEKSQAVAFWCDPISGHATLYWYRQILGQGPELLVQFQDESVVDDSQLPKDRFSAERLKGVDSTLKIQPAELGDSAMYLCATSDWLTDTQYFGPGTRLTVL.

V usage is TRBV7-2 and J usage is TRBJ1-2; D is uncertain. The V and J ends lost 4 bases and 4 bases respectively, with 16 bases between them. The CDR3 is 15 amino acids. Germline CDR1 is SGHTA and CDR2 is FQGNSA. The CDR3 loop reads CASSYNGGQFYGYTF. CDR3 bases: TGTGCCAGCAGCTATAACGGAGGCCAGTTCTATGGCTACACCTTC.

The CDR3, as DNA: TGTGCCAGCAGTTACGGCAGGAACTATGGCTACACCTTC. Protein sequence: CASSYGRNYGYTF. The J gene is TRBJ1-2, the V gene TRBV6-5; the D is unclear. Trimming removed 2 bases from V and 2 bases from J, with 6 bases in between. The CDR3 is 13 amino acids. Per germline, CDR1 MNHEY and CDR2 SVGAGI.

The genes are TRBV3-1 (or the pseudogene TRBV3-2) and TRBJ1-5; perhaps TRBD1 as D (6 bases). The CDR3 has 16 residues. CDR1 and CDR2 from the germline V gene are LGHDT and YNNKEL (reference sequence). Trimming pared 5 bases from V and 0 bases from J, leaving 14 bases between. CDR3 amino acids: CASSKTGEFSNQPQHF. In DNA form, the CDR3 reads TGTGCCAGCAGCAAGACAGGAGAATTTAGCAATCAGCCCCAGCATTTT.

The chain carries TRBV30 and TRBJ1-1, with 9 bases that match TRBD1. This CDR3 comprises 13 residues. After removal of 8 bases from V and 5 bases from J, the junction contained 9 bases not matched to a gene. The germline gives CDR1 GTSNPN, CDR2 SVGIG (reference sequence). This chain's CDR3 is CAGTGSLMTEAFF. The DNA of the CDR3 is TGTGCCGGGACAGGGAGTTTAATGACTGAAGCTTTCTTT. The full variable domain, rest sourced from reference TRBV30 and TRBJ1-1, is SQTIHQWPATLVQPVGSPLSLECTVEGTSNPNLYWYRQAAGRGLQLLFYSVGIGQISSEVPQNLSASRPQDRQFILSSKKLLLSDSGFYLCAGTGSLMTEAFFGQGTRLTVV.

The rearrangement uses TRBV19 and TRBJ1-1; D is possibly TRBD1 (6 bases). This CDR3 is 11 amino acids long. V was trimmed by 6 bases and J by 8 bases, leaving 10 bases between them. Germline assignment: CDR1 LNHDA and CDR2 SQIVND (reference sequence). The CDR3 DNA reads as TGTGCCAGTAGCACCGGGACAGAAGCTTTCTTT. It yields the protein CASSTGTEAFF.

This clone is a singleton in its sample. The rearrangement links TRBV30 to TRBJ1-1; possible D gene TRBD1, 5 bases. The CDR3 totals 10 residues. V lost 3 bases, J lost 8 bases, and 7 bases lay in between. Germline assignment: CDR1 GTSNPN and CDR2 SVGIG (reference sequence). CDR3 DNA: TGTGCCTGGAGGGGGGAAGAAGCTTTCTTT. Its translation is CAWRGEEAFF.

This chain connects TRBV6-2 or TRBV6-3 to TRBJ1-2, with D tentatively TRBD1 (5 bases). Germline loops: CDR1 MNHEY, CDR2 SVGEGT. This CDR3 is built from 13 residues. V lost 2 bases to trimming and J lost 7 bases, with 11 bases between them. DNA for the CDR3: TGTGCCAGCAGTTACAAAATAGGGGCTGGCTACACCTTC. Translated, it gives CASSYKIGAGYTF.

The chain is built from TRBV12-5 and TRBJ1-1; 9 bases map to TRBD1. This CDR3 is 15 amino acids long. Germline loops: CDR1 LGHNT, CDR2 FRNRAP. Trimming cost V 5 bases and J 0 bases; bases outside gene matches: 4. CDR3 sequence reads: CASGKGQGVNTEAFF. The DNA for the CDR3 is TGTGCTAGTGGTAAGGGACAGGGAGTGAACACTGAAGCTTTCTTT.

The chain recombines TRBV5-6 with TRBJ1-2; tentative D call: TRBD1 (5 bases). CDR3 size: 12 residues. Germline V gene data show CDR1 as SGHDT and CDR2 as YYEEEE. Trimming shortened V by 2 bases and J by 7 bases, and 9 bases separated the two germline ends. CDR3 in DNA: TGTGCCAGCAGCTTATCCGGGGGTGGCTACACCTTC. Residues: CASSLSGGGYTF.

The rearrangement uses TRBV7-2 and TRBJ1-1, with a tentative D call TRBD1 (5 bases). CDR1 and CDR2 from the germline V gene are SGHTA and FQGNSA. V was shortened by 0 bases and J by 5 bases, with 10 bases between the two germline ends. CDR3 length equals 14 residues. CDR3 loop: CASSLAQGWTEAFF. CDR3 coding DNA: TGTGCCAGCAGCTTAGCTCAGGGTTGGACTGAAGCTTTCTTT.

Here the CDR3 reads CASSVDRGALNGYTF. In DNA form, the CDR3 reads TGTGCCAGCAGCGTGGACAGGGGCGCCCTTAATGGCTACACCTTC. V usage is TRBV5-4 and J usage is TRBJ1-2; the match to TRBD1 covers 9 bases. Germline V CDR1 and CDR2: SGHNT, YYREEE (reference sequence). With V trimmed by 4 bases and J by 6 bases, 10 bases remained unmatched. This CDR3 is 15 amino acids long.

The rearrangement links TRBV5-4 to TRBJ2-1; 8 positions match TRBD2. V trimming: 0 bases; J trimming: 4 bases; junction bases outside the gene matches: 6. The CDR3 loop spans 16 amino acids. In germline, CDR1 is SGHNT, CDR2 YYREEE (reference sequence). CDR3 amino acids: CASSLALGLVYNEQFF. The CDR3 DNA reads TGTGCCAGCAGCTTGGCCTTGGGACTAGTGTACAATGAGCAGTTCTTC.

For the CDR3, the DNA is TGTGCCAGCACCCCAACACCAGCGCGACTGTACGAGCAGTACTTC. Its protein product is CASTPTPARLYEQYF. The rearrangement links TRBV6-6 to TRBJ2-7; D is unclear. The length of the CDR3 is 15 residues. The V and J ends lost 7 bases and 4 bases respectively, with 20 bases between them. Germline CDR1 MNHNY, CDR2 SVGAGI (reference sequence).

The V gene is TRBV6-5, the J gene TRBJ1-1; possible D gene TRBD1, 6 bases. This CDR3 is 15 amino acids long. Germline CDR1 is MNHEY and CDR2 is SVGAGI. Trimming left V 6 bases short and J 4 bases short, with 18 bases between. CDR3: CASRPRGGAGTEAFF. The CDR3, as DNA: TGTGCCAGCAGGCCCCGGGGGGGCGCGGGCACTGAAGCTTTCTTT.

The chain is built from TRBV3-1 (or the pseudogene TRBV3-2) and TRBJ2-1; 10 bases align to TRBD2. This CDR3 has 19 amino acids. The V segment lost 4 bases and the J segment 0 bases; nucleotides outside the gene matches: 12. CDR1 and CDR2 (germline): LGHDT, YNNKEL (reference sequence). DNA of the CDR3: TGTGCCAGCAGCCGGCAACTAGCGGGGCCTACGAGCTCCTACAATGAGCAGTTCTTC. Translated, it gives CASSRQLAGPTSSYNEQFF.

The chain is built from TRBV11-3 and TRBJ1-1; D unclear. The CDR3 loop spans 16 amino acids. CDR1 is SGHNT and CDR2 is YENEEA in the germline V gene. V lost 1 base, J lost 1 base, and 13 bases lay in between. In nucleotides, the CDR3 is TGTGCCAGCAGCTTAGGCGGGCCGGGTTGGAACACTGAAGCTTTCTTT. Translation: CASSLGGPGWNTEAFF.

The chain carries TRBV11-2 and TRBJ2-2, with 9 bases identical to TRBD2. Trimming took 5 bases from V and 0 from J; bases not matched to a gene: 4. The CDR3 runs 16 residues. Germline CDR1 SGHAT, CDR2 FQNNGV. The CDR3: CASSPSGATNTGELFF. The CDR3 nucleotides are TGTGCCAGCAGCCCTAGCGGGGCGACGAACACCGGGGAGCTGTTTTTT.

This rearrangement joins TRBV27 to TRBJ1-1, with TRBD1 matching over 10 bases. The CDR3 loop spans 14 amino acids. With V trimmed by 6 bases and J by 5 bases, 6 bases remained unmatched. Germline V gene lookup returns CDR1 MNHEY and CDR2 SMNVEV (reference sequence). The CDR3 coding sequence is TGTGCCAGCAGACCGACAGGGGGCTGGACTGAAGCTTTCTTT. This codes for CASRPTGGWTEAFF.

The chain employs TRBV18 and TRBJ2-2; D gene unclear. The CDR3 has 14 residues. Germline-derived CDR1 and CDR2 are KGHSH and LQKENI. V was pared by 6 bases and J by 5 bases, with 13 bases between. As DNA, the CDR3 is TGTGCCAGCTCGCAAAACGGCCGGACCGGGGAGCTGTTTTTT. It encodes CASSQNGRTGELFF.

A note on this clone: At one of its ends the junction is not consistent with the germline gene, which may arise from a read error. This sequence joins TRBV29-1 and TRBJ2-7; D might be TRBD2 (6 bases). The CDR3 is made up of 14 amino acids. Germline V gives CDR1 SQVTM, CDR2 ANQGSEA. The CDR3 DNA reads TGCAGCTCCCGGGACTCGTTCCCCTCCCACGAGCAGTACTTC. This sequence encodes CSSRDSFPSHEQYF.

J is TRBJ1-1 and V is TRBV11-2; D perhaps matches TRBD1 (5 bases). Germline lookup yields CDR1 SGHAT and CDR2 FQNNGV. V dropped 3 bases and J dropped 3 bases, with 8 bases sitting between them. The CDR3 spans 13 residues. The CDR3 nucleotides read TGTGCCAGCAGCTTTGTGGGGGACACTGAAGCTTTCTTT. Translated, it gives CASSFVGDTEAFF.

The V gene is TRBV7-3, the J gene TRBJ1-1; D not resolved. The CDR3 has 14 residues. Trimming pared 5 bases from V and 11 bases from J, leaving 21 bases between. Germline CDR1 and CDR2: SGHTA and FQGTGA. CDR3 nucleotides: TGTGCCAGCAGCCGTGGCGGGCCCCCATCGGAGGCTTTCTTT. Protein sequence: CASSRGGPPSEAFF.

The V gene is TRBV6-2 or TRBV6-3, the J gene TRBJ2-2; TRBD1 might be the D (5 bases). This CDR3 comprises 14 residues. Trimming cost V 5 bases and J 2 bases, with 9 bases left between them. The germline gives CDR1 MNHEY, CDR2 SVGEGT. The CDR3 is CASSMTVNTGELFF. The CDR3 DNA follows: TGTGCCAGCAGTATGACAGTCAACACCGGGGAGCTGTTTTTT.

This clone is a singleton in its sample. The chain links TRBV15 to TRBJ2-7; the match to TRBD2 covers 10 bases. Germline CDR1 LNHNV, CDR2 YYDKDF (reference sequence). This CDR3 has 14 amino acids. V shed 3 bases and J 6 bases; nucleotides not matched to a gene: 5. The chain's CDR3 is CATSSLAGVGEQYF. The CDR3 DNA reads as TGTGCCACCAGCAGCCTAGCGGGAGTGGGCGAGCAGTACTTC.

The chain links TRBV6-2 or TRBV6-3 to TRBJ2-3; 9 bases fit TRBD1. CDR3 size: 16 residues. The germline V gene has CDR1 MNHEY and CDR2 SVGEGT. V lost 2 bases and J lost 3; bases outside the gene matches: 6. The CDR3 nucleotides are TGTGCCAGCAGTTACCAAACAGGGGGCGTGACAGATACGCAGTATTTT. Its protein product is CASSYQTGGVTDTQYF.